This T cell receptor (beta chain) is from a study of blood T cells in healthy people across ages. Healthy Caucasian individuals from Russia aged about 6 to 90 served as donors. The authors ran a second PCR of about 6 to 11 cycles using a sample-barcoded 5' primer and a J-beta primer mix. TCRdb re-called the 5' RACE reads through MiXCR, storing one row per CDR3 protein. This table has 600,000 or so distinct CDR3 sequences, roughly 30% appearing once. A remark on this clonotype: A much larger clone is a single base away; this may be a read error.

CDR1 SGHRS and CDR2 YFSETQ come from the germline V gene. The CDR3 is 15 residues long. Trimming shortened V by 3 bases and J by 6 bases, and 19 bases separated the two germline ends. The gene calls are TRBV5-1 and TRBJ2-7; either TRBD1 or TRBD2 may supply D (5 bases each). This TCR derives from a woman older than 75 in good health. Sequencing was performed on blood. For the CDR3, the DNA is TGCGCCAGCAGCTGGGACCCGGACCGGACTCTCGAGCAGTACTTC. Its protein is CASSWDPDRTLEQYF.